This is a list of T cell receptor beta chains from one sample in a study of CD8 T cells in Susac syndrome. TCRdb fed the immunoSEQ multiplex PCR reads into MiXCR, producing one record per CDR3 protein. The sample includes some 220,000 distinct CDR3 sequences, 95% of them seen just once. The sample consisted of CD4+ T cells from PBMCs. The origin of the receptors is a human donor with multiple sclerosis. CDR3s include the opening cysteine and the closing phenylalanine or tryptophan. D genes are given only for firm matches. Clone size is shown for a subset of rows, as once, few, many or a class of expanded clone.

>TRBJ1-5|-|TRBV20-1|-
TGCAGTGCTAGAGATTTGGGATTTAATCAGCCCCAGCATTTT
CSARDLGFNQPQHF
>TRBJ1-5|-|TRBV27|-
TGTGCCAGCAGTTTATACGACAGATATCAGCCCCAGCATTTT
CASSLYDRYQPQHF
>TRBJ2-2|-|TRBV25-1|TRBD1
TGTGCCAGCATGGGACAGGGAAACACCGGGGAGCTGTTTTTT
CASMGQGNTGELFF
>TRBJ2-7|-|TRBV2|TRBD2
TGTGCCAGCCGTAGGGGACTACTCTACGAGCAGTACTTC
CASRRGLLYEQYF
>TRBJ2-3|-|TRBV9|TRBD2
TGTGCCAGCAGCCCACCACTAGCGGAGTTCACAGATACGCAGTATTTT
CASSPPLAEFTDTQYF
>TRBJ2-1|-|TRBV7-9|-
TGTGCCAGCAGCTTAGCTGGGTCCTCAAGCTCCTACAATGAGCAGTTCTTC
CASSLAGSSSSYNEQFF
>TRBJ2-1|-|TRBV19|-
TGTGCCAGCCACGCCACCCTGGCTTCCCACAATGAGCAGTTCTTC
CASHATLASHNEQFF
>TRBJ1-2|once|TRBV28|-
TGTGCCAGCAGTGGGGAGTTCGTCTATGGCTACACCTTC
CASSGEFVYGYTF
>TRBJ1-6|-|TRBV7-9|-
TGTGCCAGCGTCCGGGACGAGTCTAATTCACCCCTCCACTTT
CASVRDESNSPLHF
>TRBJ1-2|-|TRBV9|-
TGTGCCAGCAGCGTAGCTGCCCAGGGGAATGGCTACACCTTC
CASSVAAQGNGYTF
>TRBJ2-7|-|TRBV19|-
TGTGCCAGTAGTATAGGCCAAGGACTCCGCTCAAAGTCCTACGAGCAGTACTTC
CASSIGQGLRSKSYEQYF
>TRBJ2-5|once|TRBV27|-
TGTGCCAGCAGTTCCCTACAGGGAGGATGGGAGACCCAGTACTTC
CASSSLQGGWETQYF
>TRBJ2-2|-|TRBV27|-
TGTGCCAGCCTCGGACGGGTCACCGGGGAGCTGTTTTTT
CASLGRVTGELFF
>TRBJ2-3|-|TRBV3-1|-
TGTGCCAGCAGCTCCCGCGGGGTGGGCCGATTCCGAGATACGCAGTATTTT
CASSSRGVGRFRDTQYF
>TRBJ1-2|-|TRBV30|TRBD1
TGTGCCTGGAGTGCCTCCGGGACAGGGAACTATGGCTACACCTTC
CAWSASGTGNYGYTF
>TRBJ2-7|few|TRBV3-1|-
TGTGCCAGCACCTCCGCCGGCGGGCATGGGGAGCAGTACTTC
CASTSAGGHGEQYF
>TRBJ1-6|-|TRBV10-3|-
TGTGCCCTTATGGACCGTAATTCACCCCTCCACTTT
CALMDRNSPLHF
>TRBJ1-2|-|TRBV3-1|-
TGTGCCAGCAGCCAAAACTATTATGGCTACACCTTC
CASSQNYYGYTF
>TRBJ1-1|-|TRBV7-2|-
TGTGCCAGCAGCCCAGGGACAAACCTGAACACTGAAGCTTTCTTT
CASSPGTNLNTEAFF
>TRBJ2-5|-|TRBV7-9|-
TGTGCCAGCAGCTACACAACGGGAGAGGAGACCCAGTACTTC
CASSYTTGEETQYF
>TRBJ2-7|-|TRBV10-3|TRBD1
TGTGCCATCAGAAGGGACAGCGACTACGAGCAGTACTTC
CAIRRDSDYEQYF
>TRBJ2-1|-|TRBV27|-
TGTGCCAGCAGTCCCTGGGAGGACAGGACCTACAATGAGCAGTTCTTC
CASSPWEDRTYNEQFF
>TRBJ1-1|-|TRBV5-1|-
TGCGCCAGCAGGAATACAGGGAACGGGAACACTGAAGCTTTCTTT
CASRNTGNGNTEAFF
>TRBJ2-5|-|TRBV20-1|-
TGCAGTGCTAGAGACCCCCCCCGGACCCAGTACTTC
CSARDPPRTQYF
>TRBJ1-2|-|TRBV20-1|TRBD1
TGCAGTGCGACTAAGACAGGGTTAAGTTCAGGCGGCTACACCTTC
CSATKTGLSSGGYTF
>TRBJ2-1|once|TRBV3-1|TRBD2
TGTGCCAGCAGCGTCCCCGGGACTAGGGGCAGGGAGCAGTTCTTC
CASSVPGTRGREQFF
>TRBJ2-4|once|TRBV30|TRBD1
TGTGCCTTACAGGGGTCCAAAAACATTCAGTACTTC
CALQGSKNIQYF
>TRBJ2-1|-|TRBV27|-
TGTGCCAGCAGTTTAAGATGGGGGGGACAGAGGTCCTACAATGAGCAGTTCTTC
CASSLRWGGQRSYNEQFF
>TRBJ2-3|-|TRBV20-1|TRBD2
TGCAGTGCTCGGCGTGGAAGCGGGGGCACAGATACGCAGTATTTT
CSARRGSGGTDTQYF
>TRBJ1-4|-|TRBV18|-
TGTGCCAGCTCACCCCGGACAAGGATTGAGGAAAAACTGTTTTTT
CASSPRTRIEEKLFF
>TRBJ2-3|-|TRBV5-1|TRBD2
TGCGCCAGCAGCTTCGAGACTAGCGGGAAAGGGGCGCAGTATTTT
CASSFETSGKGAQYF
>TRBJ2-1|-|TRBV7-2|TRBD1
TGTGCCAGCAGCTTGGGGACAGCCTACAATGAGCAGTTCTTC
CASSLGTAYNEQFF
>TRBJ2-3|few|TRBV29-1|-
TGCAGCGGCACTACGAGCACAGATACGCAGTATTTT
CSGTTSTDTQYF
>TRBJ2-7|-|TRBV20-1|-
TGCAGTGCCCAGACGTCCGCCTACGAGCAGTACTTC
CSAQTSAYEQYF
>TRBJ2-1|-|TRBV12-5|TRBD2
TGTGCTAGTGGTTTGGACCACGGGACTAGCGGGGGTTCCTACAATGAGCAGTTCTTC
CASGLDHGTSGGSYNEQFF
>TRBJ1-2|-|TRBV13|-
TGTGCCAGCAGTAATTGGGGGGCATCAGGCTACACCTTC
CASSNWGASGYTF
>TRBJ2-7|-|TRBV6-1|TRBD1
TGTGCCAGCAGAGCACTAACAGGGGGGAGATCCTACGAGCAGTACTTC
CASRALTGGRSYEQYF
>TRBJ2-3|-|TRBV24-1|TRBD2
TGTGCCACCTCGACTAGCGGGAGTACAGATACGCAGTATTTT
CATSTSGSTDTQYF
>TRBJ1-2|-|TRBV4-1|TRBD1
TGCGCCAGCAGCCAAGGGACAGGGGTCGGTGGCTACACCTTC
CASSQGTGVGGYTF
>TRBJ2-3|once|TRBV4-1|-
TGCGCCAGCAGCCAAGATTCTGGAGATACGCAGTATTTT
CASSQDSGDTQYF
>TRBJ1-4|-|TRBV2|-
TGTGCCAGCAGAGCAGGGGTCACTAATGAAAAACTGTTTTTT
CASRAGVTNEKLFF
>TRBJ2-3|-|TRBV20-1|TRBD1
TGCAGTGCTAGGGACAGGGCACGGTTGATCACAGATACGCAGTATTTT
CSARDRARLITDTQYF
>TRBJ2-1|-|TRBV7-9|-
TGTGCCAGCAGCTTAGCTGGAGACGTGTTGGGGCAGTTCTTC
CASSLAGDVLGQFF
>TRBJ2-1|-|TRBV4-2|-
TGTGCCAGCAGCCAAGATCGGGCTCACCATGAGCAGTTCTTC
CASSQDRAHHEQFF
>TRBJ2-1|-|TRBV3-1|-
TGTGCCAGCAGCCAAGATACCCCTTACGGGCACAATGAGCAGTTCTTC
CASSQDTPYGHNEQFF
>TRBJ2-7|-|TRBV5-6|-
TGTGCCAGCAGCCGAGGGACGCCGACCCTCTACGAGCAGTACTTC
CASSRGTPTLYEQYF
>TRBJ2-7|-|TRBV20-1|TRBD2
TGCAGTGCTAGAGAGGGACTAGCGGGAGCGGAGCAGTACTTC
CSAREGLAGAEQYF
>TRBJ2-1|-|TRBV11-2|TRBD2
TGTGCCAGCAGGCCCAATAGCGGGAGGGCGGTTGAGCAGTTCTTC
CASRPNSGRAVEQFF
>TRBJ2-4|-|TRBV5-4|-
TGTGCCAGCAGCTTGGCCGGTGGGGTCCAAAACATTCAGTACTTC
CASSLAGGVQNIQYF
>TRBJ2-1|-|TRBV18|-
TGTGCCAGCTCACCGACCCAGGGCCGGGGGGACAGGGAGCAGTTCTTC
CASSPTQGRGDREQFF
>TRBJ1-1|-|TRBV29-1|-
TGCAGCGTTTTGGGGGGATTGAACACTGAAGCTTTCTTT
CSVLGGLNTEAFF
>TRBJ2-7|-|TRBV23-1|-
TGCGCCAGCGCCCACGAGGAGGGGGCTGCCTACGAGCAGTACTTC
CASAHEEGAAYEQYF
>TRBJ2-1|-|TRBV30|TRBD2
TGTGCCTGCCGACTAGCGGGAGGCAATTATCGCTCCTACAATGAGCAGTTCTTC
CACRLAGGNYRSYNEQFF
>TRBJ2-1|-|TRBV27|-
TGTGCCAGCAGTTTACTGGGGACCTCCTACAATGAGCAGTTCTTC
CASSLLGTSYNEQFF
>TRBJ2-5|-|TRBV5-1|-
TGCGCCAGCAGCTTGGCGGAGGTCAGGGGAGAGACCCAGTACTTC
CASSLAEVRGETQYF
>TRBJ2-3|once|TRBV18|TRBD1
TGTGCCAGCTCACCAGGACAGGGAGTTGCAGATACGCAGTATTTT
CASSPGQGVADTQYF
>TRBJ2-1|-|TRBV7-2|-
TGTGCCAGCAGCTTAGGTCTAGTTAGCGATGAGCAGTTCTTC
CASSLGLVSDEQFF
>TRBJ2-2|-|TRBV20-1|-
TGCAGTGCTCCAGGGGCCACCGGGGAGCTGTTTTTT
CSAPGATGELFF
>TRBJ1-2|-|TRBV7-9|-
TGTGCCACCCATAGACAGGCCCACTATGGCTACACCTTC
CATHRQAHYGYTF
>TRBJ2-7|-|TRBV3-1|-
TGTGCCAGCAGCCCCGAGTGGGGGGCCTCAGCCGAGCAGTACTTC
CASSPEWGASAEQYF